The 8 T cell receptor beta chains below were found in one sample sequenced in a study of control samples from healthy donors and cancer patients. Generated by immunoSEQ multiplex PCR, the TCRdb table keeps only in-frame clones and is missing some. Among around 180,000 clones, about 90% were seen once, and the ten largest hold just over 2%. Input material: blood. These TCRs come from a woman aged 40 to 50 in good health.

The V gene is TRBV6-5, the J gene TRBJ2-3, with D possibly being TRBD1 or TRBD2 (5 bases each). The CDR3 loop spans 14 amino acids. Germline V gene data show CDR1 as MNHEY and CDR2 as SVGAGI. Deletions cut 4 bases from V and 6 bases from J, with 14 bases between. The CDR3, as DNA: TGTGCCAGCAGTTCGGTAGGGACCACCGATACGCAGTATTTT. Protein: CASSSVGTTDTQYF.

The chain couples TRBV6-5 to TRBJ2-4; TRBD1 matches 11 bases. Germline CDR1 and CDR2: MNHEY and SVGAGI. The CDR3 has 15 amino acids. Trimming cost V 6 bases and J 5 bases; bases outside gene matches: 6. The CDR3: CASRGQGAGENIQYF. As DNA, the CDR3 is TGTGCCAGCAGAGGACAGGGGGCTGGTGAAAACATTCAGTACTTC.

This clone has a handful of counts. This chain's CDR3 is CASSSPTGSNYGYTF. As DNA, the CDR3 is TGTGCCAGCAGCTCCCCGACAGGCTCGAACTATGGCTACACCTTC. The rearrangement links TRBV13 to TRBJ1-2; possibly TRBD1 for D (6 bases). V was shortened by 4 bases and J by 2 bases, with 14 bases between the two germline ends. The CDR3 loop spans 15 amino acids. Germline V gives CDR1 PRHDT, CDR2 FYEKMQ (reference sequence). The variable domain in full, completed from reference TRBV13 and TRBJ1-2, reads AAGVIQSPRHLIKEKRETATLKCYPIPRHDTVYWYQQGPGQDPQFLISFYEKMQSDKGSIPDRFSAQQFSDYHSELNMSSLELGDSALYFCASSSPTGSNYGYTFGSGTRLTVV.

The chain joins TRBV11-2 to TRBJ2-5; tentatively, D is TRBD2 (5 bases). Germline values: CDR1 SGHAT, CDR2 FQNNGV. The V end was cut by 1 base, the J end by 3 bases, with 9 bases between. This CDR3 has 14 residues. The CDR3 sequence: CASSLVAGKETQYF. The DNA for the CDR3 is TGTGCCAGCAGCTTAGTAGCCGGGAAAGAGACCCAGTACTTC.

This chain uses TRBV15 with TRBJ2-3; TRBD2 matches 13 bases. The V gene end was trimmed by 2 bases and the J gene end by 2 bases; junction bases not matched to a gene: 16. The CDR3 is 21 residues long. Germline CDR1 LNHNV, CDR2 YYDKDF (reference sequence). CDR3 residues: CATSRPIGLAGAHSLTDTQYF. In DNA, the CDR3 is TGTGCCACCAGCAGACCTATCGGACTAGCGGGGGCCCATTCTCTCACAGATACGCAGTATTTT.

This chain joins TRBV27 and TRBJ2-7; no clear D gene. The CDR3 contains 16 residues. Deletions cut 0 bases from V and 4 bases from J, with 16 bases between. Germline values: CDR1 MNHEY, CDR2 SMNVEV (reference sequence). This CDR3 reads CASSLSRAGPPYEQYF. The CDR3 DNA reads TGTGCCAGCAGTTTATCTAGGGCAGGTCCCCCATACGAGCAGTACTTC.

The rearrangement uses TRBV7-3 and TRBJ2-3; 8 bases line up with TRBD2. Germline V gives CDR1 SGHTA, CDR2 FQGTGA. Unmatched junction bases numbered 3, after V lost 0 bases and J lost 1 base. The CDR3 covers 16 residues. In nucleotides, the CDR3 is TGTGCCAGCAGCTTAACGGCGGGGGGCCGCACAGATACGCAGTATTTT. Protein product: CASSLTAGGRTDTQYF.

The genes are TRBV9 and TRBJ2-1; 7 bases match TRBD2. The CDR3 runs 15 residues. V gave up 0 bases and J gave up 6 bases; unmatched junction bases: 6. CDR1 SGDLS and CDR2 YYNGEE come from the germline V gene. CDR3 amino acids: CASSVAGGGSNEQFF. The CDR3 region has the DNA TGTGCCAGCAGCGTAGCTGGCGGGGGTAGCAATGAGCAGTTCTTC.